Here is one TCR beta chain with its context. Profiled with immunoSEQ multiplex PCR; TCRdb holds only in-frame clones, not every one. This table has around 27,000 clones, around 87% appearing once. This sample was included in a study of blood T cell repertoires in COVID-19. Trimming removed 2 bases from V and 4 bases from J, with 11 bases in between. The CDR3 is 14 amino acids. Per the germline V gene, CDR1 is SGHNT and CDR2 is YYREEE (reference sequence). This receptor was obtained from a man aged 55 to 70 with acute or convalescent COVID-19. The genes are TRBV5-4 and TRBJ2-3; perhaps TRBD2 as D (6 bases). The sample comprised peripheral blood. The CDR3 DNA follows: TGTGCCAGCAGCTTTGGCGGGGTCCCAGATACGCAGTATTTT. It translates to CASSFGGVPDTQYF. Variable domain in full (rest from reference TRBV5-4 and TRBJ2-3): ETGVTQSPTHLIKTRGQQVTLRCSSQSGHNTVSWYQQALGQGPQFIFQYYREEENGRGNFPPRFSGLQFPNYSSELNVNALELDDSALYLCASSFGGVPDTQYFGPGTRLTVL.